This T cell receptor (beta chain) was obtained from a study of lymphopenia after photon versus proton radiotherapy. Points from the study as a whole: Relative stability marked proton patients; photon patients lost diversity and naive cells. Survival link was tested only in deceased patients; proton benefit remains a possibility. After the lymphocyte nadir, photon-treated repertoires showed oligoclonal expansion, especially of CD8+ Temra cells.

Data came from immunoSEQ multiplex PCR; TCRdb stores just in-frame clones and leaves some out. The sample yields about 70,000 clones, 87% seen once. On this clone itself: What it binds is unknown. The same CDR3 also results from other DNA sequences found in this sample.

Sequenced here: peripheral blood, sampled from a patient treated with proton-based radiotherapy. This receptor was taken from a man of 80 years or more with esophageal cancer.

CDR3 nucleotide sequence: TGCGCCAGCAGCTTGGATTTAGCGGGTCCCTACGAGCAGTACTTC. Its protein is CASSLDLAGPYEQYF. The chain uses TRBV5-1 and TRBJ2-7; 7 nucleotides match TRBD2. Germline values: CDR1 SGHRS, CDR2 YFSETQ. With V trimmed by 0 bases and J by 2 bases, 5 bases remained unmatched. The CDR3 is 15 residues long.